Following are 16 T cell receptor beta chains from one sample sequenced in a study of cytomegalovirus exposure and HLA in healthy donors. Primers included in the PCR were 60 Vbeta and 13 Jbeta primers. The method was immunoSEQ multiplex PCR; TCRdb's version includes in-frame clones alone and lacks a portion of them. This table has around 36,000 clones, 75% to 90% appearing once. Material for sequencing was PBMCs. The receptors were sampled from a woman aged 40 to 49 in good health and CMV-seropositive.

CDR3 sequence reads: CASRSRGEYSNQPQHF. The CDR3 nucleotides are TGTGCCAGCAGGTCTCGGGGGGAATATAGCAATCAGCCCCAGCATTTT. The chain combines TRBV21-1 with TRBJ1-5. TRBV21-1 counts as a pseudogene. This CDR3 has 16 residues.

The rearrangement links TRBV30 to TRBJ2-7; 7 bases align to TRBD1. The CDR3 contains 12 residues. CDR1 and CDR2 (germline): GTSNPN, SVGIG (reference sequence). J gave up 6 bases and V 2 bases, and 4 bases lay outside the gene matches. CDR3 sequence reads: CAWSRQGCEQYF. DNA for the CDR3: TGTGCCTGGAGTAGACAGGGTTGCGAGCAGTACTTC.

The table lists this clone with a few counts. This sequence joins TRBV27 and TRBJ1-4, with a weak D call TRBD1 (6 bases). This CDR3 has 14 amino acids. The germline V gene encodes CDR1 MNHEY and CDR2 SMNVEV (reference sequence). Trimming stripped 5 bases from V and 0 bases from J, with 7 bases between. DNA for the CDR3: TGTGCCAGCAGTCCAGGGGCAACTAATGAAAAACTGTTTTTT. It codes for CASSPGATNEKLFF.

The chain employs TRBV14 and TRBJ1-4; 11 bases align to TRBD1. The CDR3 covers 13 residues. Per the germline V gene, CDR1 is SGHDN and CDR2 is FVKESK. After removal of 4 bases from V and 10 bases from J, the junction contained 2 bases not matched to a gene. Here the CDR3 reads CASSRDRGRKLFF. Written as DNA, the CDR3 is TGTGCCAGCAGCCGGGACAGGGGGAGAAAACTGTTTTTT.

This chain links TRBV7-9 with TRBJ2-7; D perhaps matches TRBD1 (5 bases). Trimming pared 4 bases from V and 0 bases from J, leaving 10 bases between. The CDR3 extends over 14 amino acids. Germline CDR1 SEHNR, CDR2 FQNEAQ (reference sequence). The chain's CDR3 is CASSSPTDSYEQYF. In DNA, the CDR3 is TGTGCCAGCAGCTCGCCGACAGACTCCTACGAGCAGTACTTC. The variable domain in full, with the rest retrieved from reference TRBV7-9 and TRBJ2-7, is DTGVSQNPRHKITKRGQNVTFRCDPISEHNRLYWYRQTLGQGPEFLTYFQNEAQLEKSRLLSDRFSAERPKGSFSTLEIQRTEQGDSAMYLCASSSPTDSYEQYFGPGTRLTVT.

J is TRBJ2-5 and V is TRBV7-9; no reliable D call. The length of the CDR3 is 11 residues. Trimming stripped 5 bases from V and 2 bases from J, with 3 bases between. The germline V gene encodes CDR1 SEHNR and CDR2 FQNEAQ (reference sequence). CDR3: CASSLQETQYF. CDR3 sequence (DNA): TGTGCCAGCAGCCTTCAAGAGACCCAGTACTTC.

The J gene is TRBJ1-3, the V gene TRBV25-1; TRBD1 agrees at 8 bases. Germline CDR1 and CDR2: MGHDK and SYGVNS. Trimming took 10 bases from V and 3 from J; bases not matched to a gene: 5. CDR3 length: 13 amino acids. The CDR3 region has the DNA TGTGCCACCAGGGGGCTGAATGGAAACACCATATATTTT. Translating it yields CATRGLNGNTIYF.

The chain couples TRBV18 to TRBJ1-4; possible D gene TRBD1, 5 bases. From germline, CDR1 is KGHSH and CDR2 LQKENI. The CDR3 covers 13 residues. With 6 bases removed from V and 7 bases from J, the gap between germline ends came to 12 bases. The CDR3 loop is CASSPQGGEKLFF. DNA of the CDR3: TGTGCCAGCTCGCCTCAGGGAGGTGAAAAACTGTTTTTT.

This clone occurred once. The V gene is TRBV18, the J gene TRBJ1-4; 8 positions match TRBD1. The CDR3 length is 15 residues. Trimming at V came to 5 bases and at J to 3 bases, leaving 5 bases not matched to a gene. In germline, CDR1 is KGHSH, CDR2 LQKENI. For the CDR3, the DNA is TGTGCCAGCTCAGCGCGGACAGGGTCTAATGAAAAACTGTTTTTT. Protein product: CASSARTGSNEKLFF.

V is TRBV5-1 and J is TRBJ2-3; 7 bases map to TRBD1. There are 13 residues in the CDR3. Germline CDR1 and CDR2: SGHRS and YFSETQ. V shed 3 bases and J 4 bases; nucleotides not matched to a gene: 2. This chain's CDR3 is CASSSTGSDTQYF. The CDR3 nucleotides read TGCGCCAGCAGCTCGACAGGGTCAGATACGCAGTATTTT.

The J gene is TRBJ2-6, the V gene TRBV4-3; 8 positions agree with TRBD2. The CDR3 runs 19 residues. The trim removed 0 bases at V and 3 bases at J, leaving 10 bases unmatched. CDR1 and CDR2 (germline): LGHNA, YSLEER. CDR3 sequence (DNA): TGCGCCAGCAGCCAAGATGGTAGCGGGGCCGCGGGTGGGGCCAACGTCCTGACTTTC. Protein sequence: CASSQDGSGAAGGANVLTF.

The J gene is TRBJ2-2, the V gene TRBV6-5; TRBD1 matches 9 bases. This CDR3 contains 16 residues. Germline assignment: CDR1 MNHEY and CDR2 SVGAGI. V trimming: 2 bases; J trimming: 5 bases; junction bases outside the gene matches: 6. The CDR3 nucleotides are TGTGCCAGCAGTTACCTAGGGACAGGGTTAACCGGGGAGCTGTTTTTT. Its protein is CASSYLGTGLTGELFF.

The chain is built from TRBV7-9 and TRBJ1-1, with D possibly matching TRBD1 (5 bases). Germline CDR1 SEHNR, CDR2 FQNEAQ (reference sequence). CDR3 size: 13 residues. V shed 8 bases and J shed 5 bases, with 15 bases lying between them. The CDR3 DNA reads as TGTGCCAGCGCTCGGATGGAGGGGACTGAAGCTTTCTTT. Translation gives CASARMEGTEAFF.

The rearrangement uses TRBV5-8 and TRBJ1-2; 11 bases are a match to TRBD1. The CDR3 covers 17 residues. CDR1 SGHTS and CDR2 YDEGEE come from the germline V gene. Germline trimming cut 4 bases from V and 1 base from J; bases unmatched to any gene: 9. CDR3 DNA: TGTGCCAGCAGCCCGGGGGACAGGGGGAACTATAACTATGGCTACACCTTC. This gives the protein CASSPGDRGNYNYGYTF.

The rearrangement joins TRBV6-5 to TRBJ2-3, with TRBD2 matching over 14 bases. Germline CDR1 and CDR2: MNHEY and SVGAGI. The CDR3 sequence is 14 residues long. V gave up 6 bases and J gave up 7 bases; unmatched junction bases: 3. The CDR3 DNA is TGTGCCAGCAGCCGGACTAGCGGGGGGAATACGCAGTATTTT. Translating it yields CASSRTSGGNTQYF.

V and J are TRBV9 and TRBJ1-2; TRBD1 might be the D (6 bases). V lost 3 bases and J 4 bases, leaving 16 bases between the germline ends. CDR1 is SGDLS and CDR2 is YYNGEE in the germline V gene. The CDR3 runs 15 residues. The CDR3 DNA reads TGTGCCAGCAGCGCCGGTGACAGGTCCCCCTATGGCTACACCTTC. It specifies CASSAGDRSPYGYTF.